This is a list of T cell receptor beta chains from one sample in a study of response to subunit inactivated influenza vaccine. TCRdb itself ran the RT-PCR reads through MiXCR, one entry per CDR3 protein. The sample has more than 550,000 distinct CDR3 sequences; about 11% are singletons. The sample was PBMCs from blood, taken on the day of vaccination. Receptors originate from a man in his fifties or sixties who received an inactivated influenza vaccine. Both conserved end residues are part of each CDR3. A D gene is named only where the DNA matches it firmly. Size is omitted from some rows. Given values are once, few, many or a class for expanded clones.

TRBJ2-5 | 16 | TRBV4-1 | many | TRBD2 | CASRGTSGGDQETQYF | TGCGCCAGCAGAGGGACTAGCGGGGGAGACCAAGAGACCCAGTACTTC
TRBJ1-4 | 15 | TRBV7-6 | - | - | CASSRNGRVGEKLFF | TGTGCCAGCAGTAGAAACGGCAGGGTGGGTGAAAAACTGTTTTTT
TRBJ1-5 | 16 | TRBV7-6 | - | - | CASSQGSGYSNQPQHF | TGTGCCAGCAGCCAGGGGTCGGGATATAGCAATCAGCCCCAGCATTTT
TRBJ1-1 | 13 | TRBV10-3 | many | - | CAHMGALNTEAFF | TGTGCCCACATGGGTGCCTTGAACACTGAAGCTTTCTTT
TRBJ2-3 | 17 | TRBV5-1 | many | - | CASSPQSLTGSTDTQYF | TGCGCCAGCAGCCCGCAATCCCTTACAGGGAGCACAGATACGCAGTATTTT
TRBJ2-7 | 14 | TRBV5-1 | - | - | CASSLVADPYEQYF | TGCGCCAGCAGCTTGGTAGCAGATCCCTACGAGCAGTACTTC
TRBJ1-1 | 12 | TRBV25-1 | few | - | CASSDHMAGAFF | TGTGCCAGCAGTGATCACATGGCGGGAGCTTTCTTT
TRBJ2-6 | 15 | TRBV5-1 | few | TRBD1 | CASSLQGTGANVLTF | TGCGCCAGCAGCTTACAGGGGACTGGGGCCAACGTCCTGACTTTC
TRBJ2-3 | 20 | TRBV28 | - | TRBD2 | CASSFPRRTSGSGSTDTQYF | TGTGCCAGCAGTTTCCCCCGAAGGACTAGCGGGAGTGGGAGTACAGATACGCAGTATTTT
TRBJ2-2 | 16 | TRBV7-7 | - | TRBD1 | CASSPTGGPIAGELFF | TGTGCTAGCAGCCCGACAGGGGGGCCTATAGCCGGGGAGCTGTTTTTT
TRBJ2-1 | 12 | TRBV12-3/TRBV12-4 | few | - | CASSSAFNEQFF | TGTGCCAGCAGTTCTGCTTTCAATGAGCAGTTCTTC
TRBJ2-7 | 13 | TRBV20-1 | few | - | CSASRHVSYEQYF | TGCAGTGCGTCCCGACATGTCTCCTACGAGCAGTACTTC
TRBJ1-4 | 14 | TRBV12-3/TRBV12-4 | many | - | CASSFRITNEKLFF | TGTGCCAGCAGTTTCAGAATAACTAATGAAAAACTGTTTTTT
TRBJ2-5 | 14 | TRBV7-2 | - | - | CASSSPNRGETQYF | TGTGCCAGCAGCTCCCCAAATCGCGGAGAGACCCAGTACTTC
TRBJ2-7 | 14 | TRBV4-2 | - | - | CASSHRGAQHEQYF | TGTGCCAGCAGCCACCGGGGGGCCCAGCACGAGCAGTACTTC
TRBJ2-3 | 14 | TRBV20-1 | many | TRBD1 | CSADRGHLSDTQYF | TGCAGTGCTGACAGGGGGCATTTATCAGATACGCAGTATTTT
TRBJ1-5 | 14 | TRBV15 | few | - | CATSRDRINQPQHF | TGTGCCACCAGCAGAGATCGAATAAATCAGCCCCAGCATTTT
TRBJ2-2 | 13 | TRBV24-1 | few | - | CATRVSDTGELFF | TGTGCCACCAGGGTGTCCGACACCGGGGAGCTGTTTTTT
TRBJ2-1 | 15 | TRBV6-2/TRBV6-3 | - | TRBD2 | CASSYSRTSGTVRFF | TGTGCCAGCAGTTACTCAAGGACTAGCGGGACCGTTAGGTTCTTC
TRBJ2-7 | 13 | TRBV3-1 | many | - | CASSLSRDYEQYF | TGTGCCAGCAGCCTTTCCCGGGACTACGAGCAGTACTTC
TRBJ2-2 | 14 | TRBV19 | few | TRBD1 | CASTRTGRYGELFF | TGTGCCAGTACGAGGACAGGGCGGTACGGGGAGCTGTTTTTT
TRBJ2-5 | 17 | TRBV3-1 | few | - | CASSQPGRRLNQETQYF | TGTGCCAGCAGCCAACCGGGACGCCGGTTGAACCAAGAGACCCAGTACTTC
TRBJ2-7 | 14 | TRBV5-1 | many | - | CASSLEGGGNEQYF | TGCGCCAGCAGCTTGGAAGGGGGAGGGAACGAGCAGTACTTC
TRBJ2-1 | 15 | TRBV18 | few | TRBD1 | CASSHPPGTGDEQFF | TGTGCCAGCTCACACCCCCCCGGGACAGGGGATGAGCAGTTCTTC
TRBJ1-4 | 14 | TRBV7-9 | - | - | CASSLGLTHEKLFF | TGTGCCAGCAGCTTGGGCCTAACGCATGAAAAACTGTTTTTT
TRBJ1-1 | 13 | TRBV14 | few | - | CASSQLRTGKAFF | TGTGCCAGCAGCCAACTGCGCACAGGGAAAGCTTTCTTT
TRBJ2-3 | 12 | TRBV29-1 | many | - | CSVEEVTDTQYF | TGCAGCGTTGAAGAGGTCACAGATACGCAGTATTTT
TRBJ1-5 | 15 | TRBV19 | - | - | CASSIEDQSNQPQHF | TGTGCCAGTAGTATAGAGGATCAGAGCAATCAGCCCCAGCATTTT
TRBJ2-1 | 14 | TRBV7-6 | - | TRBD2 | CASSSGLAANEQFF | TGTGCCAGCAGCTCGGGACTAGCGGCCAATGAGCAGTTCTTC
TRBJ2-3 | 13 | TRBV10-2 | few | TRBD1 | CASSPTGLDTQYF | TGCGCCAGCAGCCCGACAGGGTTAGATACGCAGTATTTT
TRBJ2-1 | 20 | TRBV6-2/TRBV6-3 | few | TRBD2 | CASSYPSTIHLADSYNEQFF | TGTGCCAGCAGTTACCCATCCACAATACACCTAGCGGACTCCTACAATGAGCAGTTCTTC
TRBJ2-3 | 15 | TRBV4-3 | few | TRBD1 | CASSQVGQVTDTQYF | TGCGCCAGCAGCCAAGTGGGACAGGTCACAGATACGCAGTATTTT
TRBJ1-2 | 15 | TRBV9 | few | TRBD1 | CASSVQPGGTYGYTF | TGTGCCAGCAGCGTTCAGCCAGGGGGCACCTATGGCTACACCTTC
TRBJ2-4 | 12 | TRBV7-9 | few | - | CASSLGRGIQYF | TGTGCCAGCAGCTTAGGTAGAGGCATTCAGTACTTC
TRBJ2-1 | 17 | TRBV4-1 | - | TRBD1 | CASSQVESRGLYNEQFF | TGCGCCAGCAGCCAAGTTGAGAGCAGGGGGCTCTACAATGAGCAGTTCTTC
TRBJ2-3 | 14 | TRBV7-6 | many | TRBD2 | CASSSSGSGDTQYF | TGTGCCAGCAGCTCTAGCGGGAGCGGAGATACGCAGTATTTT
TRBJ2-1 | 17 | TRBV11-2 | few | TRBD2 | CASSFLKRASGFNEQFF | TGTGCCAGCAGCTTCCTGAAAAGGGCTAGCGGGTTCAATGAGCAGTTCTTC
TRBJ2-2 | 15 | TRBV12-3/TRBV12-4 | few | - | CASSLRGAGTGELFF | TGTGCCAGCAGTTTACGGGGCGCGGGCACCGGGGAGCTGTTTTTT
TRBJ2-2 | 14 | TRBV20-1 | few | - | CSASQDTLTGELFF | TGCAGTGCTAGCCAGGACACGCTCACCGGGGAGCTGTTTTTT
TRBJ2-5 | 13 | TRBV18 | - | - | CASSPVPEETQYF | TGTGCCAGCTCACCAGTCCCCGAAGAGACCCAGTACTTC
TRBJ2-7 | 13 | TRBV29-1 | - | - | CSVVPYHSYEQYF | TGCAGCGTTGTGCCTTACCATTCCTACGAGCAGTACTTC
TRBJ2-3 | 15 | TRBV7-2 | many | - | CASSLKAGRTDTQYF | TGTGCCAGCAGCTTAAAGGCGGGGCGCACAGATACGCAGTATTTT
TRBJ1-2 | 15 | TRBV4-2 | - | - | CASSQDHGGHYGYTF | TGTGCCAGCAGCCAAGATCATGGGGGTCACTATGGCTACACCTTC
TRBJ2-7 | 17 | TRBV7-2 | few | - | CASSLVGGAGSPYEQYF | TGTGCCAGCAGCTTAGTAGGGGGAGCAGGGTCGCCCTACGAGCAGTACTTC
TRBJ2-3 | 15 | TRBV11-1 | many | - | CASNTQGRSTDTQYF | TGTGCCAGCAACACCCAGGGCAGGAGCACAGATACGCAGTATTTT
TRBJ2-2 | 12 | TRBV12-3/TRBV12-4 | few | - | CASSFNSGELFF | TGTGCCAGCAGTTTTAATTCTGGGGAGCTGTTTTTT
TRBJ2-1 | 20 | TRBV21-1 | - | - | CARRQGCHAGAGGPNSEQFF | TGTGCCCGCCGTCAGGGGTGCCACGCCGGAGCGGGGGGGCCAAATAGTGAGCAGTTCTTC
TRBJ2-1 | 14 | TRBV6-2/TRBV6-3 | - | - | CASSLLGLYNEQFF | TGTGCCAGCAGCCTCCTGGGGCTCTACAATGAGCAGTTCTTC
TRBJ2-3 | 15 | TRBV27 | few | TRBD2 | CASSRTSGGWDTQYF | TGTGCCAGCAGTCGGACTAGCGGGGGGTGGGATACGCAGTATTTT